These T cell receptor beta chains were read from a single sample in a study of cytotoxic CD8 clonotypes in ibrutinib-treated CLL. This table comes from immunoSEQ multiplex PCR, and its TCRdb copy is limited to in-frame clones, with some not included. This sample carries 150,000 or so clones, 80% to 90% of them seen once, and the ten largest clones take 2% to 2.5%. The material was PBMCs, obtained after 24 months of ibrutinib treatment. The receptors derive from a human donor with chronic lymphocytic leukemia. The CDR3 runs from the conserved cysteine through the conserved F or W. The order of the fields is D gene, V gene, J gene, clone size, CDR3 DNA, CDR3 protein. The D gene is left open where the match is weak. Only some rows state a clone size, as once, few, many or a class for expanded clones.

>TRBD2|TRBV6-5|TRBJ2-5|-
TGTGCCGACGGGGGGTCGGGGGGGCAAGAGACCCAGTACTTC
CADGGSGGQETQYF
>-|TRBV28|TRBJ2-1|-
TGTGCCAGCAGTTTATGGGAACAGGGAGCTAATGAGCAGTTCTTC
CASSLWEQGANEQFF
>-|TRBV13|TRBJ1-3|-
TGTGCCAGCAGCCGCCAGACGGGTGCGTCTGGAAACACCATATATTTT
CASSRQTGASGNTIYF
>TRBD1|TRBV28|TRBJ2-1|-
TGTGCCAGCAGGGACACAGGGGCGAGCTCCTACAATGAGCAGTTCTTC
CASRDTGASSYNEQFF
>-|TRBV7-3|TRBJ2-3|once
TGTGCCAGCAGCCACTTCGCAGATACGCAGTATTTT
CASSHFADTQYF
>TRBD1|TRBV6-6|TRBJ2-7|many
TGTGCCAGCAGTTTGTTGGAGACAGGGTCCCTCGAGCAGTACTTC
CASSLLETGSLEQYF
>-|TRBV10-2|TRBJ2-2|few
TGCGCCACCACGGGCACCGGGGAGCTGTTTTTT
CATTGTGELFF
>-|TRBV7-2|TRBJ2-3|-
TGTGCCAGCAGCCCCCGGGACGTCCAGTATTTT
CASSPRDVQYF
>-|TRBV7-2|TRBJ1-1|-
TGTGCCAGCAGCTCAGACAGGCAGACTGAAGCTTTCTTT
CASSSDRQTEAFF
>-|TRBV18|TRBJ1-2|-
TGTGCCAGCTCACGGGGGGCCGAACCCTATGGCTACACCTTC
CASSRGAEPYGYTF
>-|TRBV5-5|TRBJ2-4|-
TGTGCCAGCAGCTTGAACAACAGCGAAGTAGCCAAAAACATTCAGTACTTC
CASSLNNSEVAKNIQYF
>-|TRBV4-3|TRBJ2-7|-
TGCGCCAGCAGACAATCTGGGCGGGGACCATACGAGCAGTACTTC
CASRQSGRGPYEQYF
>-|TRBV15|TRBJ2-1|-
TGTGCCACCAGGCAGGGGCTGTACAATGAGCAGTTCTTC
CATRQGLYNEQFF
>TRBD2|TRBV5-4|TRBJ2-7|-
TGTGCCAGCAGCTTGGTGGGGGGACTAGCGGCCTACGAGCAGTACTTC
CASSLVGGLAAYEQYF
>-|TRBV18|TRBJ1-6|-
TGTGCCAGCTCACTTTTATCGGCGGCTAATTCACCCCTCCACTTT
CASSLLSAANSPLHF
>-|TRBV6-4|TRBJ2-5|-
TGTGCCACCAGCACCGGACCTTGGGAGACCCAGTACTTC
CATSTGPWETQYF
>-|TRBV27|TRBJ1-6|-
TGTGCCAGCAGGGATGGCCGCCACTCAAATTCACCCCTCCACTTT
CASRDGRHSNSPLHF
>-|TRBV19|TRBJ1-2|-
TGTGCCAGTAAGCTAGGACGCTATGGCTACACCTTC
CASKLGRYGYTF
>-|TRBV6-5|TRBJ2-1|-
TGTGCCAGCAGTTACCAGGGCCGGTACACGGGTGAGCAGTTCTTC
CASSYQGRYTGEQFF
>TRBD1|TRBV4-1|TRBJ1-1|-
TGCGCCAGCAGCCAAGGACAGGGCGGGGTCACTGAAGCTTTCTTT
CASSQGQGGVTEAFF
>-|TRBV7-2|TRBJ1-1|-
TGTGCCAGCAGCCGTGACACTGAAGCTTTCTTT
CASSRDTEAFF
>-|TRBV9|TRBJ2-5|-
TGTGCCAGCAGCGTAGCGCTTTTTCAAGAGACCCAGTACTTC
CASSVALFQETQYF
>TRBD2|TRBV5-1|TRBJ2-5|-
TGCGCCAGCAGCTTTAGCGGGGGCGGAGAGACCCAGTACTTC
CASSFSGGGETQYF
>-|TRBV5-1|TRBJ1-4|-
TGCGCCAGCAGACAGGATAGTATTGAAAAACTGTTTTTT
CASRQDSIEKLFF